A single sample gave rise to the 14 T cell receptor beta chains below, sequenced in a study of CD8 T cells in ankylosing spondylitis (dated by TCRdb to about 2017). Receptor libraries were prepared by 5' RACE. TCRdb records Illumina HiSeq 2500 as the sequencer. TCRdb handled the public reads itself, with Q25 trimming in fastp and clone calling in MiXCR, and kept productive beta chains. Each CDR3 protein appears once, grouped with its most common genes and DNA. Across this sample there are some 100,000 distinct CDR3 sequences, with roughly 8.7% seen only once. Approximately 9.9% of the sample lies in the top ten. The sample taken for sequencing was blood, either unsorted or a sorted T cell fraction (not recorded which). These receptors originate from a male donor with ankylosing spondylitis or in good health (not recorded which).

This clonotype was seen at least ten times. The rearrangement joins TRBV15 to TRBJ1-5; D uncertain. V dropped 3 bases and J dropped 3 bases, with 3 bases sitting between them. The CDR3 has 12 residues. Germline V gene sequence: CDR1 LNHNV, CDR2 YYDKDF (reference sequence). The CDR3 DNA sequence: TGTGCCACCAGCAGGGACAATCAGCCCCAGCATTTT. Translating it yields CATSRDNQPQHF.

This clonotype was counted many times. The CDR3 DNA sequence: TGCGCCAGCAGCTTGGGCCCCTGGGATAGCAATCAGCCCCAGCATTTT. Translation gives CASSLGPWDSNQPQHF. The rearrangement uses TRBV5-1 and TRBJ1-5; D uncertain. The CDR3 spans 16 residues. Germline assignment: CDR1 SGHRS and CDR2 YFSETQ. Trimming took 0 bases from V and 0 from J, leaving 10 bases between them.

This clonotype was seen many times. V is TRBV12-3 or TRBV12-4 and J is TRBJ1-1; TRBD1 agrees at 7 bases. The CDR3 has 15 residues. V lost 7 bases to trimming and J lost 2 bases; unmatched junction nucleotides: 10. The CDR3 region has the DNA TGTGCCAGCACTTCTTCGGCAGGGGGAAACACTGAAGCTTTCTTT. It yields the protein CASTSSAGGNTEAFF.

In this sample, this clonotype turned up many times. The V gene is TRBV18, the J gene TRBJ2-5, with a tentative D call TRBD2 (5 bases). This CDR3 contains 16 residues. Trimming removed 0 bases at V and 0 bases at J, with 11 bases between. Germline CDR1 KGHSH, CDR2 LQKENI. Here the CDR3 reads CASSPPSVYNQETQYF. CDR3 nucleotides: TGTGCCAGCTCACCACCTAGCGTCTACAACCAAGAGACCCAGTACTTC.

This clonotype was counted many times. This sequence joins TRBV18 and TRBJ1-4; D might be TRBD1 (6 bases). The CDR3 runs to 16 residues. The germline V gene encodes CDR1 KGHSH and CDR2 LQKENI. V lost 3 bases, J lost 0 bases, and 11 bases lay in between. Written as DNA, the CDR3 is TGTGCCAGCTCACCCGACAGGAGGGCAACTAATGAAAAACTGTTTTTT. This encodes CASSPDRRATNEKLFF.

The chain joins TRBV10-3 to TRBJ1-5; D remains ambiguous. The CDR3 is 15 residues long. CDR1 and CDR2 from the germline V gene are ENHRY and SYGVKD. Trimming took off 0 bases at V and 6 bases at J, with 12 bases between the two ends. CDR3 loop: CAISESGTESQPQHF. CDR3 nucleotides: TGTGCCATCAGTGAGTCAGGAACAGAAAGTCAGCCCCAGCATTTT.

Many counts were recorded for this clonotype. The chain recombines TRBV19 with TRBJ2-1; D could derive from TRBD1 or TRBD2 (5 bases each). Trimming left V 6 bases short and J 5 bases short, with 14 bases between. Germline loops: CDR1 LNHDA, CDR2 SQIVND (reference sequence). The CDR3 totals 14 residues. CDR3 DNA: TGTGCCAGTAGGGGGACCAGGTACAACAATGAGCAGTTCTTC. This encodes CASRGTRYNNEQFF.

In this sample, this clonotype turned up many times. As DNA, the CDR3 is TGTGCCAGCAGTGGTAACGCAGTAGATGAAGCTTTCTTT. Amino acid sequence: CASSGNAVDEAFF. The V and J genes are TRBV6-1 and TRBJ1-1; no clear D. Germline values: CDR1 MNHNS, CDR2 SASEGT. V was cut by 4 bases and J by 7 bases, with 13 bases left in between. CDR3 length: 13 amino acids.

This clonotype was seen ten or more times. The chain has TRBV29-1 and TRBJ2-1; 10 nucleotides agree with TRBD2. There are 14 residues in the CDR3. Losses at the gene ends were 6 bases for V and 6 bases for J; bases not matched to a gene: 8. Germline CDR1 reads SQVTM; CDR2 reads ANQGSEA. The CDR3 sequence: CSVVLSSGSNEQFF. Here the CDR3 DNA reads TGCAGCGTCGTGCTATCTAGCGGGAGCAATGAGCAGTTCTTC.

This clonotype was detected many times. The chain employs TRBV4-3 and TRBJ2-1, with 7 bases lining up with TRBD1. This CDR3 spans 15 amino acids. Germline assignment: CDR1 LGHNA and CDR2 YSLEER. J gave up 2 bases and V 1 base, and 2 bases lay outside the gene matches. CDR3 loop: CASSQAGGAYNEQFF. For the CDR3, the DNA is TGCGCCAGCAGCCAAGCAGGGGGAGCCTACAATGAGCAGTTCTTC.

This clonotype was seen repeatedly, ten times or more. The chain recombines TRBV11-2 with TRBJ1-1; tentative D call: TRBD1 (5 bases). CDR1 SGHAT and CDR2 FQNNGV come from the germline V gene. The CDR3 consists of 16 residues. Trimming cost V 1 base and J 3 bases, with 15 bases left between them. CDR3 in amino acids: CASSLVLRGGDTEAFF. CDR3 sequence (DNA): TGTGCCAGCAGCTTAGTTCTCCGGGGCGGTGACACTGAAGCTTTCTTT.

This clonotype was found many times. The V gene is TRBV20-1, the J gene TRBJ1-1, with D possibly matching TRBD1 (5 bases). There are 14 residues in the CDR3. The germline V and J ends were trimmed by 3 bases and 1 base, with 12 bases remaining between them. The germline V gene has CDR1 DFQATT and CDR2 SNEGSKA (reference sequence). The CDR3 region has the DNA TGCAGTGCTAGGGGGGGGGTACAGAACACTGAAGCTTTCTTT. It yields the protein CSARGGVQNTEAFF.

In this sample, this clonotype turned up many times. CDR3 nucleotides: TGTGCCAGCAGCCTCGAAGGGGGGGTAACAGATACGCAGTATTTT. This sequence encodes CASSLEGGVTDTQYF. The chain combines TRBV3-1 with TRBJ2-3, with D perhaps matching TRBD2 (7 bases). From germline, CDR1 is LGHDT and CDR2 YNNKEL (reference sequence). The CDR3 contains 15 residues. V dropped 4 bases and J dropped 3 bases, with 14 bases sitting between them.

This clonotype has a count of ten or more. The V call is TRBV7-8, the J call TRBJ1-1; the D is unclear. The germline CDR1 and CDR2 sequences are SGHVS and FQNEAQ. V was shortened by 5 bases and J by 13 bases, with 20 bases between the two germline ends. CDR3 size: 13 residues. The CDR3 protein is CASSGYSGPGVFF. CDR3 bases: TGTGCCAGCAGCGGATACAGTGGGCCTGGTGTTTTCTTT.